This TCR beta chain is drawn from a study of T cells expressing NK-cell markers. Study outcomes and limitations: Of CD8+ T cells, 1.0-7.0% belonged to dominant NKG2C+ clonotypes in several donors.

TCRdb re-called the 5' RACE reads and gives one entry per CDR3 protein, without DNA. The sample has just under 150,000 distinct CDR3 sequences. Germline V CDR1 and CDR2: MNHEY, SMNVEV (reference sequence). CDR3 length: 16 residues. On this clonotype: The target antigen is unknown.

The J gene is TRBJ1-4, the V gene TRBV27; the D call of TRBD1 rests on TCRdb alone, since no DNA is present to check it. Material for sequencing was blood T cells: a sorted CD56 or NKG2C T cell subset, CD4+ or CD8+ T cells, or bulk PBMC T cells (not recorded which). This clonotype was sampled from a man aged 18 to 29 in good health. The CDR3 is CASSSLSNRVDEKLFF.